This is a list of T cell receptor beta chains from one sample in a study of blood T cell repertoires in COVID-19. Sequenced by immunoSEQ multiplex PCR; TCRdb stores in-frame clones only, minus some. The top ten clones hold about 2.7% of a sample with approximately 350,000 clones, about 88% of them seen once. What was sequenced was PBMCs or T cells enriched from blood (not recorded which). Receptors were obtained from a woman younger than 45 who had recovered from COVID-19. CDR3s include the opening cysteine and the closing phenylalanine or tryptophan. The order of the fields is J gene, V gene, D gene, clone size, CDR3 protein, CDR3 DNA. The D gene is left open where the match is weak. The size of a clone is reported for some rows only, either as once, few or many, or as a class for expanded clones.

TRBJ2-5	TRBV2	TRBD1	.	CASSGNRGLQETQYF	TGTGCCAGCAGTGGAAACAGGGGTCTCCAAGAGACCCAGTACTTC
TRBJ2-1	TRBV7-9	.	.	CASSRTGYNEQFF	TGTGCCAGCAGCCGGACGGGATACAATGAGCAGTTCTTC
TRBJ2-7	TRBV7-2	TRBD2	.	CASSLEELAGAYEQYF	TGTGCCAGCAGCTTAGAGGAACTAGCGGGGGCCTACGAGCAGTACTTC
TRBJ2-5	TRBV7-8	TRBD2	.	CASSLLGEGETQYF	TGTGCCAGCAGCTTATTGGGGGAGGGGGAGACCCAGTACTTC
TRBJ2-5	TRBV5-1	.	.	CASSLGGLQETQYF	TGCGCCAGCAGCTTGGGGGGACTTCAAGAGACCCAGTACTTC
TRBJ2-7	TRBV6-5	.	.	CASTQERAGGQYF	TGTGCCAGCACTCAGGAGAGGGCCGGGGGGCAGTACTTC
TRBJ2-5	TRBV5-1	TRBD2	.	CASSPGTSEETQYF	TGCGCCAGCAGCCCCGGGACTAGTGAAGAGACCCAGTACTTC
TRBJ2-5	TRBV4-1	TRBD2	once	CASSQVLRGGPETQYF	TGCGCCAGCAGCCAAGTTCTGCGGGGGGGGCCTGAGACCCAGTACTTC
TRBJ2-3	TRBV4-2	TRBD2	.	CASSPGLAGGPDTQYF	TGTGCCAGCAGCCCGGGACTAGCGGGAGGGCCAGATACGCAGTATTTT
TRBJ1-6	TRBV5-1	.	.	CASSLVSGRYNSPLHF	TGCGCCAGCAGCTTGGTTTCAGGGAGGTATAATTCACCCCTCCACTTT
TRBJ1-1	TRBV29-1	.	.	CSVDRDTEAFF	TGCAGCGTTGACAGGGACACTGAAGCTTTCTTT
TRBJ1-4	TRBV5-4	.	.	CASSPGGTTNEKLFF	TGTGCCAGCAGCCCGGGGGGCACAACTAATGAAAAACTGTTTTTT
TRBJ1-2	TRBV19	.	few	CASSRDFYGYTF	TGTGCCAGTAGTCGCGACTTCTATGGCTACACCTTC
TRBJ2-1	TRBV5-1	.	.	CASSEPTARLDEQFF	TGCGCCAGCAGCGAACCGACAGCCAGATTGGATGAGCAGTTCTTC
TRBJ2-1	TRBV5-6	TRBD2	.	CASSKALGLALGNEQFF	TGTGCCAGCAGCAAAGCTTTGGGACTAGCGTTGGGGAATGAGCAGTTCTTC
TRBJ2-7	TRBV9	TRBD1	once	CASSPAGTGVYEQYF	TGTGCCAGCAGCCCGGCCGGGACAGGGGTCTACGAGCAGTACTTC
TRBJ1-1	TRBV27	TRBD1	.	CASLKWSGTGGLNTEAFF	TGTGCCAGCCTCAAATGGAGCGGGACAGGGGGCTTGAACACTGAAGCTTTCTTT
TRBJ2-1	TRBV19	TRBD2	.	CASSIVIAGGNEQFF	TGTGCCAGTAGTATAGTAATAGCGGGAGGGAATGAGCAGTTCTTC
TRBJ2-5	TRBV12-2	.	.	CASRLDPQTETQYF	TGTGCAAGTCGCTTAGATCCACAAACGGAGACCCAGTACTTC
TRBJ1-6	TRBV19	.	.	CASSMGRGALQSPLHF	TGTGCCAGTAGTATGGGACGGGGGGCCTTACAATCACCCCTCCACTTT
TRBJ1-3	TRBV27	TRBD1	.	CASSPYLRTGSGNTIYF	TGTGCCAGCAGCCCTTATTTACGGACAGGATCTGGAAACACCATATATTTT
TRBJ2-7	TRBV5-1	.	.	CASSTDREGEQYF	TGCGCCAGCAGCACGGACAGGGAGGGCGAGCAGTACTTC
TRBJ1-5	TRBV6-1	TRBD1	.	CASSDKGQVINQPQHF	TGTGCCAGCAGTGACAAGGGACAGGTAATCAATCAGCCCCAGCATTTT
TRBJ1-6	TRBV5-1	.	.	CASSLKGVGNSPLHF	TGCGCCAGCAGCTTGAAAGGGGTGGGTAATTCACCCCTCCACTTT
TRBJ1-1	TRBV27	TRBD1	.	CASSLSIGQGWGTEAFF	TGTGCCAGCAGTTTATCGATTGGACAGGGGTGGGGAACTGAAGCTTTCTTT
TRBJ2-2	TRBV5-4	TRBD2	.	CASSSPGTSGGNTGELFF	TGTGCCAGCAGCTCCCCCGGGACTAGCGGGGGTAACACCGGGGAGCTGTTTTTT
TRBJ2-3	TRBV9	TRBD2	.	CASSFSGGPTDTQYF	TGTGCCAGCAGCTTTAGCGGGGGGCCTACAGATACGCAGTATTTT
TRBJ2-3	TRBV28	TRBD2	once	CASSPFGEGTSDTQYF	TGTGCCAGCAGCCCCTTTGGGGAGGGTACATCCGATACGCAGTATTTT